The T cell receptor (beta chain) described here comes from a study of early T cells in non-severe SARS-CoV-2 infection. Germline V lookup: CDR1 SGDLS, CDR2 YYNGEE. Losses at the gene ends were 4 bases for V and 7 bases for J; bases not matched to a gene: 7. The CDR3 is 14 amino acids. TCRdb reprocessed the 5' RACE reads with MiXCR, giving one entry per CDR3 protein. The sample has around 76,000 distinct CDR3 sequences; 11% are singletons. The sample was whole blood. The source is an adult who was a healthcare worker with PCR-confirmed SARS-CoV-2 infection or an uninfected control (not recorded which). The chain couples TRBV9 to TRBJ2-1, with 8 bases matching TRBD1. The CDR3 spells CASSIGQGWNEQFF. Here the CDR3 DNA reads TGTGCCAGCAGCATCGGACAGGGTTGGAATGAGCAGTTCTTC.